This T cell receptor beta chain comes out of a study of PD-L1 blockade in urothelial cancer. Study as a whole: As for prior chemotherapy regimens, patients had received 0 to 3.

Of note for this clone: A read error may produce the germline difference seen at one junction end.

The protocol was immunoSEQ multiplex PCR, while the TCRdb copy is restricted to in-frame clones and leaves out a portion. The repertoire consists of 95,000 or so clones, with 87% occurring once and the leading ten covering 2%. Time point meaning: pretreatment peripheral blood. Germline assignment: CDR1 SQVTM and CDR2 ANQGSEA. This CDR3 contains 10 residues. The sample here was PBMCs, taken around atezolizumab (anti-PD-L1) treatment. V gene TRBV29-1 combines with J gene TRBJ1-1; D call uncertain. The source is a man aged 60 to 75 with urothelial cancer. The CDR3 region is CSVEREKVLF. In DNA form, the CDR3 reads TGCAGCGTTGAAAGGGAGAAAGTCCTCTTT.